What follows are 24 T cell receptor beta chains derived from one specimen sequenced in a study of liver allograft versus peripheral blood T cells. Looking at the study overall: Recipients' peripheral blood T cell receptor repertoires were compared with those in transplanted livers.

TCRdb re-derived calls from the reads in MiXCR, one entry per CDR3 protein. The sample consists of approximately 16,000 distinct CDR3 sequences, around 20% of them appearing once. All receptors derive from a human patient who had a liver transplant. Some T cells here may be from the graft donor.

The sample holds one count of this clonotype. A much larger clone lies a single base off, so this may be a read error. The V gene is TRBV27, the J gene TRBJ2-5, with D perhaps given as TRBD1 or TRBD2 (5 bases each). CDR1 and CDR2 from the germline V gene are MNHEY and SMNVEV (reference sequence). This CDR3 spans 16 amino acids. Here the CDR3 DNA reads TGTGCCAGCAGTGATCTGGGGCGGGCGGACCAGGAGACCCAGTACTTC. As protein: CASSDLGRADQETQYF.

This clonotype has a count of ten or more. V is TRBV28 and J is TRBJ1-2; D gene ambiguous. V gave up 5 bases and J gave up 5 bases, with 12 bases separating them. The CDR3 covers 13 residues. The V gene's germline CDR1 is MDHEN and CDR2 SYDVKM. The CDR3 sequence: CASSPLTTYGYTF. The CDR3, as DNA: TGTGCCAGCAGTCCACTCACCACGTATGGCTACACCTTC.

A remark on this clonotype: A much larger clone sits a single nucleotide away, making a read error possible. CDR3 coding DNA: TGTGCCAGCTTACCACTAGCGGGAGGCCCCACAGATACGCAGTATTTT. Translating it yields CASLPLAGGPTDTQYF. The chain uses TRBV18 and TRBJ2-3; 12 bases are shared with TRBD2. The CDR3 contains 16 residues. CDR1 is KGHSH and CDR2 is LQKENI in the germline V gene. The entire variable domain, with the rest obtained from reference TRBV18 and TRBJ2-3, is as follows: NAGVMQNPRHLVRRRGQEARLRCSPMKGHSHVYWYRQLPEEGLKFMVYLQKENIIDESGMPKERFSAEFPKEGPSILRIQQVVRGDSAAYFCASLPLAGGPTDTQYFGPGTRLTVL.

The CDR3 DNA sequence: TGTGCCAGCAGCCTCCAGTGGAATCAGCCCCAGCATTTT. It is translated as CASSLQWNQPQHF. The J gene is TRBJ1-5, the V gene TRBV7-2; D remains unclear. CDR3 length: 13 amino acids. Germline lookup yields CDR1 SGHTA and CDR2 FQGNSA. V lost 5 bases and J lost 4, with 9 bases in between. The full variable domain, in which reference TRBV7-2 and TRBJ1-5 provide the parts outside the CDR3, is GAGVSQSPSNKVTEKGKDVELRCDPISGHTALYWYRQSLGQGLEFLIYFQGNSAPDKSGLPSDRFSAERTGGSVSTLTIQRTQQEDSAVYLCASSLQWNQPQHFGDGTRLSIL.

In this sample, this clonotype turned up a few times. The CDR3 nucleotides read TGTGCCAGCAGCCCCGGGACAGGGTACGGCTACACCTTC. The encoded protein is CASSPGTGYGYTF. The chain carries TRBV5-4 and TRBJ1-2, with 9 nucleotides matching TRBD1. The junction had 6 bases not matched to a gene; V was cut back by 4 bases and J by 8 bases. Looked up from germline, CDR1 is SGHNT and CDR2 is YYREEE (reference sequence). The length of the CDR3 is 13 residues. The variable domain in full, with the rest retrieved from reference TRBV5-4 and TRBJ1-2, is ETGVTQSPTHLIKTRGQQVTLRCSSQSGHNTVSWYQQALGQGPQFIFQYYREEENGRGNFPPRFSGLQFPNYSSELNVNALELDDSALYLCASSPGTGYGYTFGSGTRLTVV.

Concerning this clonotype itself: A read error is possible here, since a much larger clone lies one base away. It is likely a read error, because the conserved phenylalanine at the end of the CDR3 is missing. The chain carries TRBV28 and TRBJ2-5; 7 bases map to TRBD2. The junction had 8 bases not matched to a gene; V was cut back by 2 bases and J by 5 bases. Germline loops: CDR1 MDHEN, CDR2 SYDVKM. This CDR3 spans 15 amino acids. CDR3 sequence (DNA): TGTGCCAGCAGTTTAGGGGGGGGGAGATCGGAGACCCAGTACTCC. Its protein is CASSLGGGRSETQYS.

This clonotype was seen a handful of times. The gene calls are TRBV6-5 and TRBJ1-4; TRBD1 might be the D (6 bases). Looked up from germline, CDR1 is MNHEY and CDR2 is SVGAGI. The germline V and J ends were trimmed by 4 bases and 6 bases, with 18 bases remaining between them. The CDR3 sequence is 16 residues long. The CDR3 here is CASSFYTGRGDEKLFF. As DNA, the CDR3 is TGTGCCAGCAGTTTCTATACAGGGAGAGGCGATGAAAAACTGTTTTTT.

This chain connects TRBV10-3 to TRBJ1-5; no definite D call. Trimming cost V 4 bases and J 4 bases, with 5 bases left between them. Germline CDR1 reads ENHRY; CDR2 reads SYGVKD. The CDR3 runs to 12 residues. The CDR3 reads CAISGENQPQHF. The CDR3, as DNA: TGTGCCATCAGTGGGGAGAATCAGCCCCAGCATTTT.

The CDR3 nucleotides read TGTGCCAGCAGCTTAGGGCAGAGCACTGAAGCTTTCTTT. Translating it yields CASSLGQSTEAFF. This chain joins TRBV11-1 and TRBJ1-1; no firm D call. V lost 1 base to trimming and J lost 4 bases, with 7 bases between them. Germline CDR1 and CDR2: SGHAT and FQDESV (reference sequence). The CDR3 runs to 13 residues.

This clonotype is labeled medium-sized. The chain joins TRBV29-1 to TRBJ1-1; tentatively, D is TRBD1 (6 bases). Germline V gene sequence: CDR1 SQVTM, CDR2 ANQGSEA. The CDR3 totals 11 residues. The V and J ends lost 7 bases and 1 base respectively, with 7 bases between them. The CDR3 DNA follows: TGCAGCGGGACAGAGAACACTGAAGCTTTCTTT. Protein sequence: CSGTENTEAFF. Filled out from reference TRBV29-1 and TRBJ1-1, the complete variable domain reads SAVISQKPSRDICQRGTSLTIQCQVDSQVTMMFWYRQQPGQSLTLIATANQGSEATYESGFVIDKFPISRPNLTFSTLTVSNMSPEDSSIYLCSGTENTEAFFGQGTRLTVV.

This chain joins TRBV6-5 and TRBJ1-5, with D perhaps TRBD1 (5 bases). V gave up 5 bases and J gave up 10 bases, with 12 bases separating them. CDR3 length: 12 residues. Germline V CDR1 and CDR2: MNHEY, SVGAGI. This CDR3 reads CASSKPGEPQHF. The CDR3 DNA reads TGTGCCAGCAGTAAACCGGGGGAACCCCAGCATTTT.

The chain links TRBV28 to TRBJ2-3, with TRBD2 matching 9 bases. Germline loops: CDR1 MDHEN, CDR2 SYDVKM. With V trimmed by 4 bases and J by 4 bases, 3 bases remained unmatched. The CDR3 extends over 14 amino acids. The DNA for the CDR3 is TGTGCCAGCAGTTCCGGGACTAGCTCAGATACGCAGTATTTT. Translating gives CASSSGTSSDTQYF.

This clonotype was seen at least ten times. The chain couples TRBV7-2 to TRBJ1-4; D may be TRBD1 (6 bases). The CDR3 contains 15 residues. V shed 6 bases and J shed 10 bases, with 21 bases lying between them. From germline, CDR1 is SGHTA and CDR2 FQGNSA. CDR3 nucleotides: TGTGCCAGCAGTTTCCGGGGGGGCGCCGAGAGAAAACTGTTTTTT. Translating it yields CASSFRGGAERKLFF.

This clonotype was recorded a few times. The rearrangement links TRBV29-1 to TRBJ2-7; 8 positions match TRBD1. The CDR3 runs to 11 residues. V lost 4 bases, J lost 7 bases, and 3 bases stayed unmatched. Germline V CDR1 and CDR2: SQVTM, ANQGSEA. The CDR3, as DNA: TGCAGCGTTGGCCGGGACAGGGAGCAGTACTTC. Translation gives CSVGRDREQYF.

This clonotype was found many times. The J gene is TRBJ2-7, the V gene TRBV27; TRBD1 matches 7 bases. Losses at the gene ends were 9 bases for V and 2 bases for J; bases not matched to a gene: 4. This CDR3 has 12 residues. Germline V lookup: CDR1 MNHEY, CDR2 SMNVEV (reference sequence). CDR3 sequence (DNA): TGTGCCAGTTGGGACAGCCCCTACGAGCAGTACTTC. Amino acid sequence: CASWDSPYEQYF.

Judged by abundance, this clonotype is medium-sized (0.01 to 0.1%). The chain links TRBV18 to TRBJ2-1, with D tentatively TRBD2 (5 bases). The germline V gene encodes CDR1 KGHSH and CDR2 LQKENI. V was clipped by 3 bases and J by 5 bases, with 8 bases between them. The CDR3 is made up of 13 amino acids. The CDR3 nucleotides read TGTGCCAGCTCACCTGGACTCAACAATGAGCAGTTCTTC. This encodes CASSPGLNNEQFF.

This clonotype was detected only a few times. The V call is TRBV5-6, the J call TRBJ1-2; 7 bases line up with TRBD1. Germline loops: CDR1 SGHDT, CDR2 YYEEEE. The V segment lost 2 bases and the J segment 6 bases; nucleotides outside the gene matches: 10. This CDR3 contains 15 residues. The CDR3 loop reads CASSFRQGVTNGYTF. The CDR3 DNA sequence: TGTGCCAGCAGCTTTAGACAGGGTGTAACGAATGGCTACACCTTC.

This clonotype was observed at least ten times. V gene TRBV6-6 combines with J gene TRBJ1-5; 7 nucleotides match TRBD1. The CDR3 has 14 amino acids. J lost 1 base, V lost 6 bases, and 3 bases had no gene match. Germline values: CDR1 MNHNY, CDR2 SVGAGI (reference sequence). CDR3 bases: TGTGCCAGCAGCCTACAGGGGAGCAATCAGCCCCAGCATTTT. Encoded protein: CASSLQGSNQPQHF.

This chain uses TRBV7-2 with TRBJ1-2, with D maybe TRBD1 (6 bases). CDR3 length: 15 residues. Germline V lookup: CDR1 SGHTA, CDR2 FQGNSA. V was pared by 3 bases and J by 3 bases, with 14 bases between. As DNA, the CDR3 is TGTGCCAGCAGCTTCGGACAGTTCTCTTACTATGGCTACACCTTC. This encodes CASSFGQFSYYGYTF.

By share, this clonotype counts as medium-sized. CDR3 in amino acids: CASSNQGGDAYGYTF. The CDR3 coding sequence is TGTGCCAGTAGTAATCAGGGGGGAGATGCCTACGGCTACACCTTC. The chain links TRBV19 to TRBJ1-2; 7 bases match TRBD1. From germline, CDR1 is LNHDA and CDR2 SQIVND (reference sequence). The V gene end was trimmed by 4 bases and the J gene end by 8 bases; junction bases not matched to a gene: 13. The CDR3 spans 15 residues. The full variable domain, rest sourced from reference TRBV19 and TRBJ1-2, is DGGITQSPKYLFRKEGQNVTLSCEQNLNHDAMYWYRQDPGQGLRLIYYSQIVNDFQKGDIAEGYSVSREKKESFPLTVTSAQKNPTAFYLCASSNQGGDAYGYTFGSGTRLTVV.

This clonotype was seen once. The J gene is TRBJ1-1, the V gene TRBV12-3 or TRBV12-4, with D unresolved. Trimming left V 5 bases short and J 6 bases short, with 19 bases between. The CDR3 is 15 amino acids. CDR3 DNA: TGTGCCAGCAGTCTAGGGCCGGGGAAAATCGCTGAAGCTTTCTTT. Protein product: CASSLGPGKIAEAFF.

The chain joins TRBV5-5 to TRBJ2-7, with a tentative D call TRBD1 (6 bases). The V end lost 2 bases, the J end lost 5 bases, and 14 bases lay between the germline ends. The CDR3 spans 14 residues. Germline lookup yields CDR1 SGHKS and CDR2 YYEKEE (reference sequence). In DNA, the CDR3 is TGTGCCAGCAGCTTCGGGACATGGGGAGACGAGCAGTACTTC. It translates to CASSFGTWGDEQYF. Based on the CDR3 plus reference TRBV5-5 and TRBJ2-7, the full variable domain is DAGVTQSPTHLIKTRGQQVTLRCSPISGHKSVSWYQQVLGQGPQFIFQYYEKEERGRGNFPDRFSARQFPNYSSELNVNALLLGDSALYLCASSFGTWGDEQYFGPGTRLTVT.

The sample holds a few counts of this clonotype. V gene TRBV30 combines with J gene TRBJ2-3; D is perhaps TRBD1 (5 bases). V was shortened by 0 bases and J by 9 bases, with 16 bases between the two germline ends. This CDR3 contains 14 residues. Germline V gives CDR1 GTSNPN, CDR2 SVGIG (reference sequence). The DNA for the CDR3 is TGTGCCTGGAGTGTAGGTCAGGGTTTTGGCACGCAGTATTTT. This codes for CAWSVGQGFGTQYF.

This chain connects TRBV7-2 to TRBJ1-3; D is unresolved. The CDR3 consists of 15 residues. Germline assignment: CDR1 SGHTA and CDR2 FQGNSA. Trimming removed 5 bases at V and 0 bases at J, with 11 bases between. The CDR3 nucleotides read TGTGCCAGCAGCAAGTGGGCGTCCTCTGGAAACACCATATATTTT. Encoded protein: CASSKWASSGNTIYF.